The source of this T cell receptor (beta chain) is a study of cytomegalovirus exposure and HLA in healthy donors. Every donor was a healthy person donating bone marrow. Use of 60 Vbeta and 13 Jbeta primers characterized the PCR. Measured with immunoSEQ multiplex PCR; TCRdb has only the in-frame clones, and not every one. Of some 200,000 clones listed, roughly four fifths are singletons. The germline V gene encodes CDR1 SNHLY and CDR2 FYNNEI. CDR3 length equals 13 residues. Unmatched junction bases numbered 6, after V lost 8 bases and J lost 8 bases. Points on this clone: Its antigen is not known.

Study conclusions and caveats: Reported results showed that the classifier diagnosed cytomegalovirus status with high specificity and sensitivity. Specific recognition of CMV antigens was confirmed in vitro for three chains (all CMV-associated). According to an earlier analysis, most TCR beta V segments yielded productive rearrangements about 87% or about 30% of the time.

The material sequenced was PBMCs. The chain recombines TRBV2 with TRBJ2-1; the match to TRBD2 covers 10 bases. The TCR comes from a middle-aged woman in good health and CMV-seronegative. This chain's CDR3 is CASLAGVHYEQFF. As DNA, the CDR3 is TGTGCCAGCCTAGCGGGAGTTCATTATGAGCAGTTCTTC.